Listed below are T cell receptor beta chains from one sample, sequenced in a study of T-cell memory formation after mild COVID-19. TCRdb analysed the 5' RACE reads with MiXCR anew, one entry per CDR3 protein. This table has 500,000 to 650,000 distinct CDR3 sequences, roughly 22% appearing once. Sequencing input: PBMCs or a T cell subset sorted from them (not recorded which). The receptors derive from an adult woman who had mild COVID-19 (a few samples of this study predate the infection). Cell type and time point are not known. The CDR3 runs from the conserved cysteine through the conserved F or W. The D gene is left open where the match is weak.

v_call	d_call	j_call	cdr3_aa
TRBV20-1	.	TRBJ2-1	CSANRAYEQFF
TRBV4-1	TRBD2	TRBJ2-3	CASSQDLAAGDTQYF
TRBV12-3/TRBV12-4	.	TRBJ1-2	CASSIQGLDMGGYTF
TRBV10-3	.	TRBJ2-7	CAISRDSAYEQYF
TRBV20-1	TRBD2	TRBJ2-1	CSARDRASGSDEQFF
TRBV10-3	.	TRBJ1-3	CAISDSGISGNTIYF
TRBV10-3	.	TRBJ1-2	CATIGTEYTNYGYTF
TRBV11-2	.	TRBJ2-3	CATSNMKRDTQYF
TRBV3-1	.	TRBJ2-4	CASSPRAGQLAKNIQYF
TRBV15	TRBD1	TRBJ1-2	CATSRDNRGHTF
TRBV4-3	TRBD1	TRBJ1-5	CASSQGWGTGAQPQHF
TRBV15	.	TRBJ2-3	CATTTRDLTDTQYF
TRBV7-6	.	TRBJ2-2	CASSDTTPGQLFF
TRBV3-1	.	TRBJ2-7	CASSPRSSSYEQYF
TRBV18	TRBD2	TRBJ2-5	CASSPPSGLAQYQYF
TRBV12-3/TRBV12-4	.	TRBJ2-7	CASSPPWGSSIF
TRBV12-3/TRBV12-4	.	TRBJ2-3	CASSPSRVRATDTQYF
TRBV12-3/TRBV12-4	.	TRBJ2-2	CASSFLLNTGELFF
TRBV14	.	TRBJ2-1	CASSQGWVSNEQFF
TRBV11-1	.	TRBJ2-3	CASSPWAGTDTQYF
TRBV14	.	TRBJ2-6	CASSQGLRSGANVLTF
TRBV7-7	TRBD2	TRBJ2-5	CASSFSGGDQETQYF